Below, 14 T cell receptor beta chains from the same sample are listed, as sequenced in a study of cytomegalovirus exposure and HLA in healthy donors. PCR used 60 Vbeta primers and 13 Jbeta primers. The assay was immunoSEQ multiplex PCR, and TCRdb's table has in-frame clones only and misses some. The table has 95,000 to 100,000 clones, roughly three quarters seen once. Sequenced input: PBMCs. Source of these receptors: a female donor in good health and CMV-seronegative.

This chain connects TRBV6-5 to TRBJ2-7; D might be TRBD2 (6 bases). Trimming removed 6 bases from V and 0 bases from J, with 9 bases in between. Per the germline V gene, CDR1 is MNHEY and CDR2 is SVGAGI. This CDR3 has 13 amino acids. CDR3 loop: CASRKGLSYEQYF. Written as DNA, the CDR3 is TGTGCCAGCAGAAAGGGACTCTCCTACGAGCAGTACTTC.

The V call is TRBV7-3, the J call TRBJ2-5; 7 bases align to TRBD2. The trim removed 1 base at V and 1 base at J, leaving 3 bases unmatched. The CDR3 runs to 15 residues. The germline V gene has CDR1 SGHTA and CDR2 FQGTGA. CDR3 DNA sequence: TGTGCCAGCAGCTTAATAGGGAGGGCCCAAGAGACCCAGTACTTC. Translating gives CASSLIGRAQETQYF.

The J gene is TRBJ1-1, the V gene TRBV4-1, with TRBD1 matching 8 bases. Germline V gene sequence: CDR1 MGHRA, CDR2 YSYEKL. The J segment lost 5 bases and the V segment lost 0 bases, leaving 8 bases of the junction unmatched. There are 16 residues in the CDR3. Here the CDR3 reads CASSQDPGGAGTEAFF. CDR3 bases: TGCGCCAGCAGCCAAGATCCAGGGGGCGCCGGAACTGAAGCTTTCTTT.

The chain carries TRBV30 and TRBJ2-5, with 10 positions matching TRBD2. V gave up 5 bases and J gave up 0 bases; unmatched junction bases: 9. This CDR3 spans 16 amino acids. Germline assignment: CDR1 GTSNPN and CDR2 SVGIG (reference sequence). The CDR3 DNA sequence: TGTGCCTGGGAGAGCGGGGGGGGAGGGTACCAAGAGACCCAGTACTTC. Translated: CAWESGGGGYQETQYF.

V usage is TRBV7-3 and J usage is TRBJ2-3, with TRBD1 matching over 7 bases. Germline V gives CDR1 SGHTA, CDR2 FQGTGA. The CDR3 runs to 16 residues. The V and J ends lost 3 bases and 1 base, in that order; junction bases with no gene match: 7. This CDR3 is CASSLDRTLGTDTQYF. For the CDR3, the DNA is TGTGCCAGCAGCTTGGACAGGACCCTGGGCACAGATACGCAGTATTTT.

J is TRBJ2-3 and V is TRBV28; the D gene is possibly TRBD1 (5 bases). Germline loops: CDR1 MDHEN, CDR2 SYDVKM. V shed 6 bases and J shed 0 bases, with 10 bases lying between them. The CDR3 is made up of 14 amino acids. The CDR3 spells CASSPDTSTDTQYF. The CDR3 DNA is TGTGCCAGCAGCCCGGACACTAGCACAGATACGCAGTATTTT.

The chain is built from TRBV27 and TRBJ2-5; TRBD1 matches at 8 bases. Germline CDR1 MNHEY, CDR2 SMNVEV (reference sequence). The CDR3 totals 16 residues. Trimming cost V 4 bases and J 5 bases; bases outside gene matches: 12. In nucleotides, the CDR3 is TGTGCCAGCAGTTCCCGGAGACAGGGGCCACAGGAGACCCAGTACTTC. It is translated as CASSSRRQGPQETQYF.

As DNA, the CDR3 is TGTGCCTGGAGTGTAACAGGTCGACAGCCCCAGCATTTT. Translated, it gives CAWSVTGRQPQHF. The rearrangement uses TRBV30 and TRBJ1-5; tentatively, D is TRBD1 (5 bases). The V end was cut by 0 bases, the J end by 7 bases, with 10 bases between. The CDR3 extends over 13 amino acids. Germline-derived CDR1 and CDR2 are GTSNPN and SVGIG (reference sequence). Using reference TRBV30 and TRBJ1-5 for the parts outside the CDR3, the full variable domain is SQTIHQWPATLVQPVGSPLSLECTVEGTSNPNLYWYRQAAGRGLQLLFYSVGIGQISSEVPQNLSASRPQDRQFILSSKKLLLSDSGFYLCAWSVTGRQPQHFGDGTRLSIL.

The V gene is TRBV6-1, the J gene TRBJ2-7, with 9 bases lining up with TRBD1. The CDR3 length is 15 residues. With 6 bases clipped from V and 5 bases from J, the junction kept 11 bases outside the gene matches. CDR1 is MNHNS and CDR2 is SASEGT in the germline V gene. In DNA form, the CDR3 reads TGTGCCAGCAGGAGTTTACAGGGGGCGGGACACGAGCAGTACTTC. This sequence encodes CASRSLQGAGHEQYF.

V is TRBV5-4 and J is TRBJ1-1; D remains unclear. V was pared by 3 bases and J by 0 bases, with 3 bases between. Germline CDR1 is SGHNT and CDR2 is YYREEE (reference sequence). The CDR3 totals 12 residues. The CDR3: CASSSMNTEAFF. The DNA of the CDR3 is TGTGCCAGCAGCTCTATGAACACTGAAGCTTTCTTT.

The rearrangement links TRBV9 to TRBJ2-3, with 8 bases matching TRBD2. Trimming at V came to 2 bases and at J to 1 base, leaving 15 bases not matched to a gene. The CDR3 is 19 residues long. Germline-derived CDR1 and CDR2 are SGDLS and YYNGEE. DNA for the CDR3: TGTGCCAGCAGCGTCGACCCCTCCGGGACTAGTCACCGCACAGATACGCAGTATTTT. Amino acids: CASSVDPSGTSHRTDTQYF.

CDR3 nucleotides: TGTGCCAGCAGTGAAGCGGCCATCGGGGGACAGCCCCAGCATTTT. The encoded protein is CASSEAAIGGQPQHF. This chain joins TRBV2 and TRBJ1-5; D is possibly TRBD1 (5 bases). Germline V CDR1 and CDR2: SNHLY, FYNNEI. This CDR3 is built from 15 residues. V lost 0 bases and J 7 bases, leaving 13 bases between the germline ends.

As regards this clone: Other nucleotide sequences from this sample produce the same CDR3. The V gene is TRBV7-3, the J gene TRBJ2-3, with 8 positions matching TRBD1. The junction had 3 bases not matched to a gene; V was cut back by 4 bases and J by 3 bases. Per the germline V gene, CDR1 is SGHTA and CDR2 is FQGTGA. The CDR3 length is 14 residues. CDR3 nucleotides: TGTGCCAGCAGCTCTGGACAGGGAACAGATACGCAGTATTTT. Protein sequence: CASSSGQGTDTQYF. Full variable domain (outside the CDR3, taken from reference TRBV7-3 and TRBJ2-3): GAGVSQTPSNKVTEKGKYVELRCDPISGHTALYWYRQSLGQGPEFLIYFQGTGAADDSGLPNDRFFAVRPEGSVSTLKIQRTERGDSAVYLCASSSGQGTDTQYFGPGTRLTVL.

V usage is TRBV7-9 and J usage is TRBJ2-7, with unresolved D. Germline loops: CDR1 SEHNR, CDR2 FQNEAQ (reference sequence). V lost 0 bases and J 0 bases, leaving 9 bases between the germline ends. The CDR3 has 15 residues. This CDR3 reads CASSLAVQNSYEQYF. CDR3 sequence (DNA): TGTGCCAGCAGCTTAGCTGTTCAAAACTCCTACGAGCAGTACTTC. The full variable domain, with the rest looked up from reference TRBV7-9 and TRBJ2-7, is DTGVSQNPRHKITKRGQNVTFRCDPISEHNRLYWYRQTLGQGPEFLTYFQNEAQLEKSRLLSDRFSAERPKGSFSTLEIQRTEQGDSAMYLCASSLAVQNSYEQYFGPGTRLTVT.